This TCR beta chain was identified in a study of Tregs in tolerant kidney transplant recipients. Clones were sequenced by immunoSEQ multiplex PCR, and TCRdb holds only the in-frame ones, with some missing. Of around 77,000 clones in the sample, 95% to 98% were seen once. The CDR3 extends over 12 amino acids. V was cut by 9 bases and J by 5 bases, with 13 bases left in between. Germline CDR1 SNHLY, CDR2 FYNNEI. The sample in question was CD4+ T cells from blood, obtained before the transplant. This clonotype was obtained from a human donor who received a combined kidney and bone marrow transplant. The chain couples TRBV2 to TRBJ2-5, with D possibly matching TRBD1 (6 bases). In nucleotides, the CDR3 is TGTGCCAGAAAGGGGGATCCGGAGACCCAGTACTTC. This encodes CARKGDPETQYF.